This T cell receptor (beta chain) derives from a study of blood T cell repertoires in COVID-19. Study-wide background: The United States, Italy and Spain provided the acute and convalescent COVID-19 samples. Sources were T cells, B-cell-depleted T cells, or PBMCs; the material itself was cDNA or gDNA.

Trimming removed 4 bases at V and 0 bases at J, with 9 bases between. The CDR3 extends over 15 amino acids. Germline V gene lookup returns CDR1 SNHLY and CDR2 FYNNEI. Cohort placement rested on clinical history that participants reported themselves. In the original processing: Amplification of reference gene primers was used by the study to estimate nucleated cell counts. Assay: immunoSEQ multiplex PCR; the TCRdb copy retains only in-frame clones and omits some. V and J calls and clone size are those listed in that table; D and trimming were worked out from the DNA. This table holds 400,000 to 550,000 clones, roughly 85% found once.

The chain carries TRBV2 and TRBJ1-4; D call uncertain. This clonotype was sampled from a young woman with acute COVID-19. The sample comprised PBMCs or T cells enriched from blood (not recorded which). The chain's CDR3 is CASSATDATNEKLFF. DNA for the CDR3: TGTGCCAGCAGTGCAACAGATGCAACTAATGAAAAACTGTTTTTT.